One and the same sample provided the 27 T cell receptor beta chains below, sequenced in a study of STAT5B mutations in CD4+ large granular lymphocyte leukemia. Data came from immunoSEQ multiplex PCR; TCRdb stores just in-frame clones and leaves some out. The table records over 35,000 clones, approximately 85% of them present only once. Sequenced: CD4+ T cells from blood buffy coats. These receptors all stem from a human donor in good health.

This chain links TRBV21-1 with TRBJ2-7; the listed D gene, TRBD2, was not tested against the DNA. TRBV21-1 counts as a pseudogene. The CDR3 contains 10 residues. The CDR3 sequence: CAGGECEQYF. The DNA for the CDR3 is TGTGCCGGCGGGGAATGCGAGCAGTACTTC.

This clone was seen more than once but under ten times. The chain uses TRBV14 and TRBJ1-5; D gene unclear. Deletions cut 3 bases from V and 10 bases from J, with 10 bases between. The CDR3 contains 12 residues. The germline V gene encodes CDR1 SGHDN and CDR2 FVKESK. The CDR3 DNA reads TGTGCCAGCAGCCAGTCGGATTTCCCCCAGCATTTT. It is translated as CASSQSDFPQHF. The complete variable domain, with remaining parts taken from reference TRBV14 and TRBJ1-5, reads EAGVTQFPSHSVIEKGQTVTLRCDPISGHDNLYWYRRVMGKEIKFLLHFVKESKQDESGMPNNRFLAERTGGTYSTLKVQPAELEDSGVYFCASSQSDFPQHFGDGTRLSIL.

The chain carries TRBV28 and TRBJ1-4; TRBD1 matches at 9 bases. The CDR3 spans 15 residues. Germline V gene sequence: CDR1 MDHEN, CDR2 SYDVKM. J lost 7 bases, V lost 6 bases, and 9 bases had no gene match. The CDR3 sequence is CASSGRDRAGEKLFF. The DNA for the CDR3 is TGTGCCAGCAGCGGCCGGGACAGGGCGGGTGAAAAACTGTTTTTT.

The J gene is TRBJ1-1, the V gene TRBV6-5; no reliable D call. The germline CDR1 and CDR2 sequences are MNHEY and SVGAGI. V lost 4 bases and J lost 1, with 7 bases in between. The CDR3 extends over 13 amino acids. This CDR3 reads CASSWAPNTEAFF. The CDR3, as DNA: TGTGCCAGCAGTTGGGCACCGAACACTGAAGCTTTCTTT.

The chain has TRBV7-9 and TRBJ2-5; no firm D call. Germline V lookup: CDR1 SEHNR, CDR2 FQNEAQ (reference sequence). The CDR3 covers 11 residues. The V end lost 2 bases, the J end lost 2 bases, and 0 bases lay between the germline ends. The CDR3 reads CASSLQETQYF. In DNA form, the CDR3 reads TGTGCCAGCAGCTTACAAGAGACCCAGTACTTC.

In this sample, this clone turned up a few times. The chain is built from TRBV6-5 and TRBJ1-5; D ambiguous. This CDR3 region has 14 residues. Trimming cost V 6 bases and J 0 bases, with 9 bases left between them. The V gene's germline CDR1 is MNHEY and CDR2 SVGAGI. The CDR3 loop reads CASSSGGSNQPQHF. CDR3 coding DNA: TGTGCCAGCAGCTCAGGAGGTAGCAATCAGCCCCAGCATTTT.

The chain joins TRBV5-8 to TRBJ2-7; 7 bases align to TRBD2. Germline trimming cut 0 bases from V and 9 bases from J; bases unmatched to any gene: 3. CDR1 and CDR2 from the germline V gene are SGHTS and YDEGEE. The CDR3 runs to 12 residues. CDR3 sequence (DNA): TGTGCCAGCAGCTTGGTTGGGGGGGGGCAGTACTTC. The encoded protein is CASSLVGGGQYF. The variable domain in full, completed from reference TRBV5-8 and TRBJ2-7, reads EAGVTQSPTHLIKTRGQQATLRCSPISGHTSVYWYQQALGLGLQFLLWYDEGEERNRGNFPPRFSGRQFPNYSSELNVNALELEDSALYLCASSLVGGGQYFGPGTRLTVT.

The chain recombines TRBV6-6 with TRBJ2-7; 10 bases agree with TRBD2. The V and J ends lost 8 bases and 6 bases, in that order; junction bases with no gene match: 7. CDR1 MNHNY and CDR2 SVGAGI come from the germline V gene (reference sequence). This CDR3 is 13 amino acids long. The CDR3 DNA sequence: TGTGCCAGCCAGCGGGAGGGCCTCTCCGAGCAGTACTTC. This codes for CASQREGLSEQYF.

V and J are TRBV14 and TRBJ2-3, with D unresolved. The CDR3 spans 14 residues. Trimming left V 0 bases short and J 2 bases short, with 6 bases between. Germline-derived CDR1 and CDR2 are SGHDN and FVKESK. CDR3 protein: CASSQEEHTDTQYF. As DNA, the CDR3 is TGTGCCAGCAGCCAAGAAGAGCACACAGATACGCAGTATTTT.

The V call is TRBV6-1, the J call TRBJ1-5; TRBD1 matches 10 bases. V lost 5 bases, J lost 3 bases, and 4 bases stayed unmatched. Per the germline V gene, CDR1 is MNHNS and CDR2 is SASEGT. This CDR3 is 15 amino acids long. CDR3 sequence reads: CASSSGTGDNQPQHF. DNA of the CDR3: TGTGCCAGCAGTTCCGGGACAGGGGACAATCAGCCCCAGCATTTT.

The chain employs TRBV11-2 and TRBJ1-1, with D perhaps matching TRBD1 (5 bases). Trimming took 5 bases from V and 3 from J, leaving 7 bases between them. This CDR3 comprises 12 residues. Germline loops: CDR1 SGHAT, CDR2 FQNNGV. The DNA for the CDR3 is TGTGCCAGCAGCCGACAGTACACTGAAGCTTTCTTT. It yields the protein CASSRQYTEAFF.

This clone is a singleton in its sample. V and J are TRBV29-1 and TRBJ2-4, with D perhaps TRBD2 (5 bases). From germline, CDR1 is SQVTM and CDR2 ANQGSEA. The V end was cut by 3 bases, the J end by 6 bases, with 6 bases between. This CDR3 has 11 amino acids. The CDR3 DNA follows: TGCAGCGTTGACGGAGGAAACATTCAGTACTTC. It is translated as CSVDGGNIQYF.

The gene calls are TRBV7-2 and TRBJ1-4; D is undetermined. V was clipped by 5 bases and J by 5 bases, with 9 bases between them. Germline CDR1 is SGHTA and CDR2 is FQGNSA. The CDR3 has 13 residues. This chain's CDR3 is CASSPRWNEKLFF. DNA of the CDR3: TGTGCCAGCAGCCCGCGGTGGAATGAAAAACTGTTTTTT.

As DNA, the CDR3 is TGTGCCAGCAGCCCGGACATGAACACCGGGGAGCTGTTTTTT. This sequence encodes CASSPDMNTGELFF. V is TRBV11-2 and J is TRBJ2-2, with TRBD1 as a possible D gene (5 bases). The CDR3 spans 14 residues. Germline V gives CDR1 SGHAT, CDR2 FQNNGV. The germline V and J ends were trimmed by 5 bases and 1 base, with 8 bases remaining between them. The full variable domain, completed using reference TRBV11-2 and TRBJ2-2, is EAGVAQSPRYKIIEKRQSVAFWCNPISGHATLYWYQQILGQGPKLLIQFQNNGVVDDSQLPKDRFSAERLKGVDSTLKIQPAKLEDSAVYLCASSPDMNTGELFFGEGSRLTVL.

This sequence joins TRBV5-4 and TRBJ2-2; 9 bases map to TRBD2. Per the germline V gene, CDR1 is SGHNT and CDR2 is YYREEE (reference sequence). Trimming removed 4 bases from V and 5 bases from J; junction bases left unmatched: 12. This CDR3 has 17 residues. DNA for the CDR3: TGTGCCAGCAGCCCAGGACTAGCGAGACCTCGGACCGGGGAGCTGTTTTTT. It specifies CASSPGLARPRTGELFF.

V usage is TRBV5-1 and J usage is TRBJ2-1, with D perhaps TRBD2 (6 bases). This CDR3 contains 14 residues. Trimming shortened V by 4 bases and J by 7 bases, and 15 bases separated the two germline ends. Germline V gene lookup returns CDR1 SGHRS and CDR2 YFSETQ. CDR3 sequence reads: CASSTEVEGNEQFF. CDR3 bases: TGCGCCAGCAGCACGGAGGTGGAGGGGAATGAGCAGTTCTTC. Full variable domain (remainder filled in from reference TRBV5-1 and TRBJ2-1): KAGVTQTPRYLIKTRGQQVTLSCSPISGHRSVSWYQQTPGQGLQFLFEYFSETQRNKGNFPGRFSGRQFSNSRSEMNVSTLELGDSALYLCASSTEVEGNEQFFGPGTRLTVL.

The genes are TRBV5-8 and TRBJ2-7; no reliable D call. Germline CDR1 reads SGHTS; CDR2 reads YDEGEE. Trimming removed 1 base from V and 0 bases from J, with 11 bases in between. The CDR3 covers 15 residues. The CDR3 region has the DNA TGTGCCAGCAGCTTGAGGCACCTGAGCTCCTACGAGCAGTACTTC. Its protein is CASSLRHLSSYEQYF.

The V gene is TRBV30, the J gene TRBJ2-3, with 9 positions matching TRBD2. CDR1 and CDR2 from the germline V gene are GTSNPN and SVGIG (reference sequence). Germline trimming cut 3 bases from V and 1 base from J; bases unmatched to any gene: 5. The CDR3 has 15 residues. CDR3 sequence (DNA): TGTGCCTGGAGGTCGGGACTAGCAGGCACAGATACGCAGTATTTT. The encoded protein is CAWRSGLAGTDTQYF.

The chain has TRBV6-1 and TRBJ1-3; TRBD1 is a possible D gene (6 bases). CDR3 length equals 15 residues. Germline V lookup: CDR1 MNHNS, CDR2 SASEGT. V lost 5 bases, J lost 0 bases, and 11 bases lay in between. The CDR3 DNA reads TGTGCCAGCAGTCCTACAGGGAACTCTGGAAACACCATATATTTT. As protein: CASSPTGNSGNTIYF.

The rearrangement joins TRBV19 to TRBJ2-1; D possibly corresponds to TRBD2 (6 bases). CDR1 is LNHDA, CDR2 SQIVND, per germline (reference sequence). V dropped 6 bases and J dropped 4 bases, with 13 bases sitting between them. This CDR3 has 14 amino acids. The CDR3 bases are TGTGCCAGTAGCCTAGGCCGGGGGTACAATGAGCAGTTCTTC. It encodes CASSLGRGYNEQFF. The full variable domain, in which reference TRBV19 and TRBJ2-1 provide the parts outside the CDR3, is DGGITQSPKYLFRKEGQNVTLSCEQNLNHDAMYWYRQDPGQGLRLIYYSQIVNDFQKGDIAEGYSVSREKKESFPLTVTSAQKNPTAFYLCASSLGRGYNEQFFGPGTRLTVL.

The chain links TRBV11-2 to TRBJ1-1; D possibly corresponds to TRBD1 (6 bases). The CDR3 consists of 14 residues. Germline-derived CDR1 and CDR2 are SGHAT and FQNNGV. V dropped 1 base and J dropped 8 bases, with 14 bases sitting between them. DNA for the CDR3: TGTGCCAGCAGCTTAGGACAGGCCTTCCAGGAAGCTTTCTTT. Protein: CASSLGQAFQEAFF.

This clone has only a few counts. The chain couples TRBV19 to TRBJ1-1; perhaps TRBD1 as D (5 bases). With 6 bases removed from V and 5 bases from J, the gap between germline ends came to 19 bases. The CDR3 runs 15 residues. CDR1 is LNHDA, CDR2 SQIVND, per germline (reference sequence). DNA of the CDR3: TGTGCCAGTAGATCGGGGGGGGTTTTTAAGACTGAAGCTTTCTTT. Its protein product is CASRSGGVFKTEAFF.

This clone was recorded only once. CDR3 DNA: TGTGCCTGGAGTGACCGGGAGACCCAGTACTTC. Translated: CAWSDRETQYF. The rearrangement uses TRBV30 and TRBJ2-5; unclear D gene. Germline V CDR1 and CDR2: GTSNPN, SVGIG (reference sequence). This CDR3 is built from 11 residues. V lost 1 base, J lost 5 bases, and 5 bases lay in between.

The chain carries TRBV5-1 and TRBJ2-7; either TRBD1 or TRBD2 may supply D (5 bases each). Germline V lookup: CDR1 SGHRS, CDR2 YFSETQ. The CDR3 covers 15 residues. Trimming left V 2 bases short and J 0 bases short, with 12 bases between. The CDR3 here is CASSFRRDGSYEQYF. The CDR3 region has the DNA TGCGCCAGCAGCTTTCGCCGGGACGGCTCCTACGAGCAGTACTTC.

The chain joins TRBV5-1 to TRBJ2-1; D possibly corresponds to TRBD2 (6 bases). The CDR3 has 15 amino acids. The germline V gene encodes CDR1 SGHRS and CDR2 YFSETQ. With 2 bases removed from V and 3 bases from J, the gap between germline ends came to 12 bases. CDR3 loop: CASSFGGENYNEQFF. CDR3 nucleotide sequence: TGCGCCAGCAGCTTCGGGGGAGAGAACTACAATGAGCAGTTCTTC.

The rearrangement uses TRBV30 and TRBJ2-1; D may be TRBD2 (6 bases). The CDR3 has 15 residues. Trimming removed 2 bases at V and 4 bases at J, with 15 bases between. Germline V lookup: CDR1 GTSNPN, CDR2 SVGIG (reference sequence). The CDR3 sequence: CAWSKAGPLYNEQFF. The CDR3 coding sequence is TGTGCCTGGAGTAAGGCGGGACCACTTTACAATGAGCAGTTCTTC.

This sequence joins TRBV7-9 and TRBJ1-2; 7 nucleotides line up with TRBD1. The CDR3 is 15 residues long. Looked up from germline, CDR1 is SEHNR and CDR2 is FQNEAQ (reference sequence). Trimming took 2 bases from V and 2 from J; bases not matched to a gene: 5. The DNA of the CDR3 is TGTGCCAGCAGCTTATCGACAGGGCCGAACTATGGCTACACCTTC. Translated, it gives CASSLSTGPNYGYTF. Supplemented by reference TRBV7-9 and TRBJ1-2, the full variable domain reads DTGVSQNPRHKITKRGQNVTFRCDPISEHNRLYWYRQTLGQGPEFLTYFQNEAQLEKSRLLSDRFSAERPKGSFSTLEIQRTEQGDSAMYLCASSLSTGPNYGYTFGSGTRLTVV.